One and the same sample provided the 9 T cell receptor beta chains below, sequenced in a study of vaccination and CD4 T cells after COVID-19. The treatment was: 10-day PBMC culture with coronavirus spike peptide pools or control peptides (ViraFEST assay). No antigen has been assigned to these receptors. Sequencing of the DNA from cultured CD4+ T cells was carried out with the Oncomine TCR Beta short-read assay. In TCRdb, the PCR reads were re-called with MiXCR into one record per CDR3 protein. The table shows about 7,300 distinct CDR3 sequences, with approximately 55% occurring only once. The specimen was CD4+ T cells from blood, cultured in vitro. These receptors were collected from a human donor who had recovered from COVID-19.

The chain carries TRBV24-1 and TRBJ2-5, with no clear D. V lost 5 bases to trimming and J lost 2 bases, with 11 bases between them. The CDR3 loop spans 14 amino acids. Germline lookup yields CDR1 KGHDR and CDR2 SFDVKD. CDR3: CATSGRRYQETQYF. CDR3 bases: TGTGCCACCAGTGGTCGCCGCTATCAAGAGACCCAGTACTTC.

V gene TRBV6-5 combines with J gene TRBJ1-2; tentatively, D is TRBD1 (5 bases). CDR3 length equals 15 residues. Per the germline V gene, CDR1 is MNHEY and CDR2 is SVGAGI. Between the trimmed V and J ends, which lost 3 bases and 0 bases, there was a span of 11 bases. Written as DNA, the CDR3 is TGTGCCAGCAGTTATGGAGGGGACTCTAACTATGGCTACACCTTC. Encoded protein: CASSYGGDSNYGYTF.

The chain carries TRBV28 and TRBJ2-4; TRBD1 might be the D (6 bases). V lost 10 bases and J 0 bases, leaving 10 bases between the germline ends. Germline CDR1 and CDR2: MDHEN and SYDVKM. This CDR3 is built from 13 residues. CDR3 residues: CATNREAKNIQYF. The CDR3 nucleotides read TGTGCCACGAACAGGGAAGCCAAAAACATTCAGTACTTC.

This chain connects TRBV7-2 to TRBJ1-5, with TRBD1 matching over 7 bases. Germline V CDR1 and CDR2: SGHTA, FQGNSA. The J segment lost 7 bases and the V segment lost 1 base, leaving 7 bases of the junction unmatched. The CDR3 totals 15 residues. CDR3 coding DNA: TGTGCCAGCAGCTTAGGGGGTACAGGGGCGCAGCCCCAGCATTTT. Translation: CASSLGGTGAQPQHF. Looking up the rest from reference TRBV7-2 and TRBJ1-5 gives the full variable domain: GAGVSQSPSNKVTEKGKDVELRCDPISGHTALYWYRQSLGQGLEFLIYFQGNSAPDKSGLPSDRFSAERTGGSVSTLTIQRTQQEDSAVYLCASSLGGTGAQPQHFGDGTRLSIL.

The chain has TRBV2 and TRBJ2-3; a possible D gene is TRBD2 (7 bases). The ends were cut back, 6 bases at V and 5 bases at J, with 12 bases in the middle. This CDR3 contains 13 residues. In germline, CDR1 is SNHLY, CDR2 FYNNEI. The CDR3 sequence is CASSGGPRDTQYF. The CDR3 DNA follows: TGTGCCAGCAGCGGGGGGCCAAGAGATACGCAGTATTTT.

The chain joins TRBV6-1 to TRBJ1-1, with D unclear. Germline V CDR1 and CDR2: MNHNS, SASEGT. Trimming cost V 6 bases and J 1 base, with 12 bases left between them. The CDR3 covers 14 residues. The CDR3 spells CASRLPGGNTEAFF. The CDR3 bases are TGTGCCAGCAGATTACCGGGAGGGAACACTGAAGCTTTCTTT.

This clonotype was seen a handful of times. CDR3 DNA: TGTGCCAGTACCTCAAGCGGGGGAAACATGAACACTGAAGCTTTCTTT. Encoded protein: CASTSSGGNMNTEAFF. The chain combines TRBV19 with TRBJ1-1, with a weak D call TRBD1 (5 bases). From germline, CDR1 is LNHDA and CDR2 SQIVND (reference sequence). V lost 7 bases to trimming and J lost 0 bases, with 18 bases between them. This CDR3 comprises 16 residues.

This chain joins TRBV7-2 and TRBJ2-1, with 11 bases lining up with TRBD2. Looked up from germline, CDR1 is SGHTA and CDR2 is FQGNSA. With V trimmed by 6 bases and J by 4 bases, 11 bases remained unmatched. This CDR3 contains 17 residues. Here the CDR3 DNA reads TGTGCCAGCAGTTATACTAGCGGGAGAGGTAGTTACAATGAGCAGTTCTTC. Translated: CASSYTSGRGSYNEQFF.

The V gene is TRBV7-8, the J gene TRBJ1-2; D perhaps matches TRBD1 (6 bases). The CDR3 runs 18 residues. Trimming left V 6 bases short and J 4 bases short, with 27 bases between. Germline loops: CDR1 SGHVS, CDR2 FQNEAQ. CDR3 coding DNA: TGTGCCAGCAGACCAGCTGCAGGGGCGAAGCGTTTGTTCTATGGCTACACCTTC. Translating gives CASRPAAGAKRLFYGYTF. Variable domain in full (rest from reference TRBV7-8 and TRBJ1-2): GAGVSQSPRYKVAKRGQDVALRCDPISGHVSLFWYQQALGQGPEFLTYFQNEAQLDKSGLPSDRFFAERPEGSVSTLKIQRTQQEDSAVYLCASRPAAGAKRLFYGYTFGSGTRLTVV.